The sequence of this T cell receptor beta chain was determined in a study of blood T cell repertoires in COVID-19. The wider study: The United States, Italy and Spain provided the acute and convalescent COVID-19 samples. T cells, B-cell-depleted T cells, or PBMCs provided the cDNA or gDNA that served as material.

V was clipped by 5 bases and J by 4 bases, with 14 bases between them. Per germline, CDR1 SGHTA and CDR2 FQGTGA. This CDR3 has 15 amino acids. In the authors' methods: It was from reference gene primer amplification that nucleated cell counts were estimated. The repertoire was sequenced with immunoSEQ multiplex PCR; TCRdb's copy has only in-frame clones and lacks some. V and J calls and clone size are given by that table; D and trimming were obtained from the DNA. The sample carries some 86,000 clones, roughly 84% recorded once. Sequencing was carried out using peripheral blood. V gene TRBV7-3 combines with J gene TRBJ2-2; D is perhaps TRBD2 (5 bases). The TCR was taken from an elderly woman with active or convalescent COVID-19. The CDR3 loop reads CASSPHREATGELFF. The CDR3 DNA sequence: TGTGCCAGCAGCCCCCATCGGGAAGCCACCGGGGAGCTGTTTTTT.